This T cell receptor beta chain came from a study of lymphopenia after photon versus proton radiotherapy. Regarding this clone: No antigen is known for it.

Overall study findings and caveats: Better survival with proton therapy was suggested as possible, not demonstrated. Oligoclonal CD8+ Temra expansion after nadir drove photon patients' diversity drop.

The method was immunoSEQ multiplex PCR; TCRdb's version includes in-frame clones alone and lacks a portion of them. This sample yields 55,000 to 70,000 clones, of which under 95% are seen a single time; 2% to 2.5% belongs to the top ten. CDR3 size: 14 residues. The germline V gene has CDR1 SGHRS and CDR2 YFSETQ. Trimming cost V 1 base and J 6 bases, with 13 bases left between them. This TCR was sampled from a middle-aged woman with cholangiocarcinoma. The material sequenced was peripheral blood, taken from a patient treated with photon-based radiotherapy. The gene calls are TRBV5-1 and TRBJ1-1, with a tentative D call TRBD1 (6 bases). Here the CDR3 reads CASSLIQGLSEAFF. The CDR3 nucleotides read TGCGCCAGCAGCTTGATACAGGGATTATCTGAAGCTTTCTTT.